These T cell receptor beta chains were read from a single sample in a study of CD8 T cells in ankylosing spondylitis. TCRdb reprocessed the 5' RACE reads with MiXCR, giving one entry per CDR3 protein. This repertoire shows some 200,000 distinct CDR3 sequences, roughly 13% found once; its top ten account for approximately 17%. The sample taken for sequencing was blood, either unsorted or a sorted T cell fraction (not recorded which). Source of these receptors: a male donor with ankylosing spondylitis or in good health (not recorded which). Both conserved end residues are part of each CDR3. D genes are given only for firm matches. Size values are once, few and many counts, or a class for expanded clones, and some rows have none.

V gene: TRBV5-1; J gene: TRBJ1-1; D gene: NA; clone size: many; CDR3 DNA: TGCGCCAGCAGCTTGGCCGCGAACACTGAAGCTTTCTTT; CDR3 protein: CASSLAANTEAFF
V gene: TRBV27; J gene: TRBJ1-2; D gene: NA; clone size: NA; CDR3 DNA: TGTGCCAGCAGTACCCTGGACAGCCTCTATGGCTACACCTTC; CDR3 protein: CASSTLDSLYGYTF
V gene: TRBV5-1; J gene: TRBJ2-3; D gene: NA; clone size: few; CDR3 DNA: TGCGCCAGCAAGGATACGCAGTATTTT; CDR3 protein: CASKDTQYF
V gene: TRBV6-1; J gene: TRBJ1-2; D gene: NA; clone size: few; CDR3 DNA: TGTGCCAGCAGTGAAGAGCGCGTGGGGGGACAAGGCTACACCTTC; CDR3 protein: CASSEERVGGQGYTF
V gene: TRBV4-1; J gene: TRBJ1-1; D gene: TRBD1; clone size: NA; CDR3 DNA: TGCGCCAGCAGCCAGACAGGGGGTGCTTTCTTT; CDR3 protein: CASSQTGGAFF
V gene: TRBV5-6; J gene: TRBJ2-4; D gene: NA; clone size: NA; CDR3 DNA: TGTGCCAGCAGCCCAGCGAAACTAGCCAAAAACATTCAGTACTTC; CDR3 protein: CASSPAKLAKNIQYF
V gene: TRBV27; J gene: TRBJ2-3; D gene: NA; clone size: many; CDR3 DNA: TGTGCCACCGGGTATAGCACAGATACGCAGTATTTT; CDR3 protein: CATGYSTDTQYF
V gene: TRBV29-1; J gene: TRBJ1-2; D gene: TRBD1; clone size: few; CDR3 DNA: TGCAGCGTTGGAGGACAGGGGGCCGGGGACTATGGCTACACCTTC; CDR3 protein: CSVGGQGAGDYGYTF
V gene: TRBV10-2; J gene: TRBJ1-1; D gene: NA; clone size: NA; CDR3 DNA: TGCGCCAGCAGTGAGGCCTCTGAAGCTTTCTTT; CDR3 protein: CASSEASEAFF
V gene: TRBV9; J gene: TRBJ2-5; D gene: TRBD2; clone size: few; CDR3 DNA: TGTGCCAGCAGCCCGGGACTAGCTACTCAAGAGACCCAGTACTTC; CDR3 protein: CASSPGLATQETQYF
V gene: TRBV5-5; J gene: TRBJ2-1; D gene: NA; clone size: few; CDR3 DNA: TGTGCCAGCAGTCGAATTGAACAGGGTACCTACAATGAGCAGTTCTTC; CDR3 protein: CASSRIEQGTYNEQFF
V gene: TRBV6-1; J gene: TRBJ2-2; D gene: NA; clone size: NA; CDR3 DNA: TGTGCCAGCAGTGCCTCGGGGGGCTATGAAACCGGGGAGCTGTTTTTT; CDR3 protein: CASSASGGYETGELFF
V gene: TRBV5-6; J gene: TRBJ2-3; D gene: TRBD1; clone size: NA; CDR3 DNA: TGTGCCAGCAGCTGGGACAGGGAGCGGGATACGCAGTATTTT; CDR3 protein: CASSWDRERDTQYF
V gene: TRBV5-1; J gene: TRBJ1-1; D gene: NA; clone size: few; CDR3 DNA: TGCGCCAGCAGCTACAATACAGGGAAAACTGAAGCTTTCTTT; CDR3 protein: CASSYNTGKTEAFF
V gene: TRBV7-9; J gene: TRBJ2-1; D gene: NA; clone size: few; CDR3 DNA: TGTGCCAGCAGCTTAGCGCTCGGACATGAGCAGTTCTTC; CDR3 protein: CASSLALGHEQFF
V gene: TRBV4-1; J gene: TRBJ2-7; D gene: TRBD2; clone size: many; CDR3 DNA: TGCGCCAGCAGCCCCCGGACTAGCGGGGCCTACGAGCAGTACTTC; CDR3 protein: CASSPRTSGAYEQYF
V gene: TRBV11-1; J gene: TRBJ2-3; D gene: TRBD2; clone size: NA; CDR3 DNA: TGTGCCAGCAGCTTACGGGACTACGGAGCCACTAGCACAGATACGCAGTATTTT; CDR3 protein: CASSLRDYGATSTDTQYF
V gene: TRBV4-1; J gene: TRBJ2-7; D gene: NA; clone size: NA; CDR3 DNA: TGCGCCAGCAGCCAAGATTCCACGGGGCAGGGAATGAACGAGCAGTACTTC; CDR3 protein: CASSQDSTGQGMNEQYF
V gene: TRBV6-1; J gene: TRBJ1-1; D gene: NA; clone size: few; CDR3 DNA: TGTGCCAGCAGTCTCCGGACCCGGAACACTGAAGCTTTCTTT; CDR3 protein: CASSLRTRNTEAFF
V gene: TRBV5-1; J gene: TRBJ2-7; D gene: NA; clone size: NA; CDR3 DNA: TGCGCCAGCAGCAGTTCGGACGGGACGAGCTCCTACGAGCAGTACTTC; CDR3 protein: CASSSSDGTSSYEQYF
V gene: TRBV29-1; J gene: TRBJ2-3; D gene: TRBD1; clone size: NA; CDR3 DNA: TGCAGCGTTGCTCAGGGGGTTATTGATACGCAGTATTTT; CDR3 protein: CSVAQGVIDTQYF
V gene: TRBV11-2; J gene: TRBJ2-5; D gene: TRBD2; clone size: NA; CDR3 DNA: TGTGCCAGCAGCCCCGGGACTAGCGGGGGCCTCCCCCCGGAGACCCAGTACTTC; CDR3 protein: CASSPGTSGGLPPETQYF
V gene: TRBV27; J gene: TRBJ2-7; D gene: NA; clone size: few; CDR3 DNA: TGTGCCAGCTGGCACATGAGCTCCTACGAGCAGTACTTC; CDR3 protein: CASWHMSSYEQYF
V gene: TRBV28; J gene: TRBJ1-2; D gene: NA; clone size: many; CDR3 DNA: TGTGCCAGCAGTTCAGGAGACGGGCCTGCGGACTATGGCTACACCTTC; CDR3 protein: CASSSGDGPADYGYTF
V gene: TRBV20-1; J gene: TRBJ2-1; D gene: NA; clone size: few; CDR3 DNA: TGCAGTTCCCAACCCTCGGCGGGACCCATCAATGAGCAGTTCTTC; CDR3 protein: CSSQPSAGPINEQFF
V gene: TRBV25-1; J gene: TRBJ2-2; D gene: NA; clone size: few; CDR3 DNA: TGTGCCAGCACCCCGGGGACCGAAGACAACACCGGGGAGCTGTTTTTT; CDR3 protein: CASTPGTEDNTGELFF
V gene: TRBV20-1; J gene: TRBJ2-5; D gene: NA; clone size: few; CDR3 DNA: TGCAGTGCCGCGGAGGGCCAAGAGACCCAGTACTTC; CDR3 protein: CSAAEGQETQYF
V gene: TRBV2; J gene: TRBJ2-1; D gene: TRBD2; clone size: NA; CDR3 DNA: TGTGCCAGCAGTGAGGCTAGCGGATCCTACAATGAGCAGTTCTTC; CDR3 protein: CASSEASGSYNEQFF
V gene: TRBV12-3/TRBV12-4; J gene: TRBJ1-2; D gene: NA; clone size: many; CDR3 DNA: TGTGCCAGCAGTTTATCGATGGTTGGCTACACCTTC; CDR3 protein: CASSLSMVGYTF
V gene: TRBV4-1; J gene: TRBJ1-2; D gene: NA; clone size: many; CDR3 DNA: TGCGCCAGCAGCCAGGGGGGGCCAGGCTACACCTTC; CDR3 protein: CASSQGGPGYTF
V gene: TRBV12-3/TRBV12-4; J gene: TRBJ1-2; D gene: NA; clone size: NA; CDR3 DNA: TGTGCCAGCAGTTTGGGGGAGTTCTATGGCTACACCTTC; CDR3 protein: CASSLGEFYGYTF
V gene: TRBV4-1; J gene: TRBJ2-7; D gene: NA; clone size: many; CDR3 DNA: TGCGCCAGCAGCCAAGATATAGGACAGCATTACGAGCAGTACTTC; CDR3 protein: CASSQDIGQHYEQYF
V gene: TRBV10-3; J gene: TRBJ1-2; D gene: NA; clone size: few; CDR3 DNA: TGTGCCATCAGGGATCAGGGACCCTATGGCTACACCTTC; CDR3 protein: CAIRDQGPYGYTF
V gene: TRBV6-5; J gene: TRBJ2-3; D gene: NA; clone size: few; CDR3 DNA: TGTGCCAGCAGTTACGGGCGGGGCAGCACAGATACGCAGTATTTT; CDR3 protein: CASSYGRGSTDTQYF
V gene: TRBV2; J gene: TRBJ2-7; D gene: TRBD2; clone size: NA; CDR3 DNA: TGTGCCAGCAGTCCCGGGACTAGCGGGGTTAGCTTCTACGAGCAGTACTTC; CDR3 protein: CASSPGTSGVSFYEQYF
V gene: TRBV4-1; J gene: TRBJ2-1; D gene: NA; clone size: few; CDR3 DNA: TGCGCCAGCAGCCAACACTCCCCAGCGGACAATGAGCAGTTCTTC; CDR3 protein: CASSQHSPADNEQFF
V gene: TRBV5-1; J gene: TRBJ2-7; D gene: NA; clone size: few; CDR3 DNA: TGCGCCAGCAGCTGGGGCAACAGGTTCTACGAGCAGTACTTC; CDR3 protein: CASSWGNRFYEQYF
V gene: TRBV12-3/TRBV12-4; J gene: TRBJ2-1; D gene: TRBD2; clone size: NA; CDR3 DNA: TGTGCCAGCAGTTTAACACTAGCGGGGGGAGTCGATGAGCAGTTCTTC; CDR3 protein: CASSLTLAGGVDEQFF
V gene: TRBV7-9; J gene: TRBJ2-1; D gene: TRBD2; clone size: NA; CDR3 DNA: TGTGCCAGCAGCCCTCTAGCGGGGGACTACAATGAGCAGTTCTTC; CDR3 protein: CASSPLAGDYNEQFF
V gene: TRBV15; J gene: TRBJ2-3; D gene: NA; clone size: NA; CDR3 DNA: TGTGCCACCAGCTCCGGTAAGGGGATGGGCACAGATACGCAGTATTTT; CDR3 protein: CATSSGKGMGTDTQYF
V gene: TRBV27; J gene: TRBJ2-1; D gene: TRBD1; clone size: NA; CDR3 DNA: TGTGCCAGCAGTGCAAAGGGACAGGGGTATGAGCAGTTCTTC; CDR3 protein: CASSAKGQGYEQFF
V gene: TRBV27; J gene: TRBJ1-2; D gene: NA; clone size: NA; CDR3 DNA: TGTGCCAGCAGTTTATCCCCCCCCCGCGGCTACACCTTC; CDR3 protein: CASSLSPPRGYTF
V gene: TRBV4-1; J gene: TRBJ2-3; D gene: TRBD2; clone size: few; CDR3 DNA: TGCGCCAGCAGCCAAGTGTTGCGGGGGGCCGGAGATACGCAGTATTTT; CDR3 protein: CASSQVLRGAGDTQYF
V gene: TRBV5-1; J gene: TRBJ2-3; D gene: NA; clone size: few; CDR3 DNA: TGCGCCAGCAGCCCACCGGTTGACAGGTACACAGATACGCAGTATTTT; CDR3 protein: CASSPPVDRYTDTQYF
V gene: TRBV2; J gene: TRBJ2-1; D gene: TRBD2; clone size: few; CDR3 DNA: TGTGCCAGCCTAGCGGGGATCTCCTACAATGAGCAGTTCTTC; CDR3 protein: CASLAGISYNEQFF